This entry concerns a single T cell receptor (beta chain). As yet, its antigen is unknown. The data derive from a study of cytomegalovirus exposure and HLA in healthy donors. Overall study results and limits: In all likelihood, a cluster of highly shared sequence variants was a sequencing artifact. The investigators catalogued 150 to 200 TCR beta chains as cytomegalovirus-associated. Being indistinguishable, some V segments were excluded, TRBV6-2 and TRBV6-3 among them.

PCR employed 60 Vbeta and 13 Jbeta primers. Assay: immunoSEQ multiplex PCR; the TCRdb copy retains only in-frame clones and omits some. The sample includes more than 95,000 clones, approximately 80% of them seen just once. CDR1 MNHEY and CDR2 SMNVEV come from the germline V gene (reference sequence). This CDR3 contains 13 residues. Trimming removed 6 bases from V and 1 base from J, with 8 bases in between. The chain carries TRBV27 and TRBJ2-3, with D unclear. Sequences were obtained from PBMCs. This receptor was taken from a man aged 40-49 years in good health and CMV-seronegative. CDR3 DNA: TGTGCCAGCAGAGAGATAGGCACAGATACGCAGTATTTT. Its translation: CASREIGTDTQYF.